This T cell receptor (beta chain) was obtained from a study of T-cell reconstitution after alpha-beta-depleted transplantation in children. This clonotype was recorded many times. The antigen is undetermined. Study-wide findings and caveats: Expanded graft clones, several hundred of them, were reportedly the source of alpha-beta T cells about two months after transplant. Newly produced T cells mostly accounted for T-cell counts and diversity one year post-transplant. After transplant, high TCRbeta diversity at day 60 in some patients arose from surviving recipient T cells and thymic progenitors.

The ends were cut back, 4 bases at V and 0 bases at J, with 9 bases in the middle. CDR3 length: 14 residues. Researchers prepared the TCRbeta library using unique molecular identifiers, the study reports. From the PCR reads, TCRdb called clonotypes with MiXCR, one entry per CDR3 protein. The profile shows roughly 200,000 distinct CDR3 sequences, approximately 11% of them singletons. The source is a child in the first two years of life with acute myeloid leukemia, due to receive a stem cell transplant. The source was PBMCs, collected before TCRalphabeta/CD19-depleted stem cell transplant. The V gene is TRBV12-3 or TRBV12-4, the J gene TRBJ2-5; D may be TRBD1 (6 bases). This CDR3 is CASSSDRDQETQYF. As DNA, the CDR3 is TGTGCCAGCAGTTCGGACAGAGACCAAGAGACCCAGTACTTC.